Sequencing of this T cell receptor beta chain was carried out in a study of CD8 T cells in Susac syndrome. Sequencing of TCR beta was performed on blood CD8+ and CD4+ T cells. Treatment-naive patients with stable or active relapsing-remitting disease served as multiple sclerosis controls. This clonotype was counted a single time. Trimming shortened V by 6 bases and J by 0 bases, and 18 bases separated the two germline ends. Germline lookup yields CDR1 WNHNN and CDR2 SYGVQD (reference sequence). The CDR3 is 17 amino acids. The RNA input was roughly 0.45 to 1 ug, and it was reverse transcribed with random hexamers. The immunoSEQ assay covered 54 Vbeta and 13 Jbeta segments for CDR3. TCRdb re-derived calls from the immunoSEQ multiplex PCR reads in MiXCR, one entry per CDR3 protein. The data contain about 130,000 distinct CDR3 sequences, under 95% of them singletons.

The material sequenced was CD8+ T cells from PBMCs. The rearrangement links TRBV10-1 to TRBJ2-1; tentative D call: TRBD2 (5 bases). The clonotype comes from a human donor with multiple sclerosis. The CDR3 DNA is TGCGCCAGCAGCACCAATCAAGCGGAAAGCTCCTACAATGAGCAGTTCTTC. This gives the protein CASSTNQAESSYNEQFF.